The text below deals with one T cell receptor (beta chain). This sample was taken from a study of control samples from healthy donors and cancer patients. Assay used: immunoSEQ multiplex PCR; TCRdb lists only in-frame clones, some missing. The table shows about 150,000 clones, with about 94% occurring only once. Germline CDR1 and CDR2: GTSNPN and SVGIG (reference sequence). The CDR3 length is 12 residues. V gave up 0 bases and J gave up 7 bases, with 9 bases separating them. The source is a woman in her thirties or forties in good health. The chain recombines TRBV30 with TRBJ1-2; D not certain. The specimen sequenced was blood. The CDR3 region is CAWSVLQAGYTF. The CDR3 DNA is TGTGCCTGGAGTGTACTGCAGGCTGGCTACACCTTC. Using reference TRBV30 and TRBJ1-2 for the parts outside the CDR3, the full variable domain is SQTIHQWPATLVQPVGSPLSLECTVEGTSNPNLYWYRQAAGRGLQLLFYSVGIGQISSEVPQNLSASRPQDRQFILSSKKLLLSDSGFYLCAWSVLQAGYTFGSGTRLTVV.